Presented here are 20 T cell receptor beta chains from one specimen sequenced in a study of blood T cell repertoires in COVID-19. TCRdb's copy holds only in-frame clones and misses some; the assay was immunoSEQ multiplex PCR. Of some 60,000 clones listed, 80% are singletons. The sample comprised peripheral blood. The receptors were gathered from a man under 40 with COVID-19, enrolled during active disease.

The V call is TRBV19, the J call TRBJ1-5; D uncertain. The CDR3 has 15 amino acids. V shed 3 bases and J shed 6 bases, with 15 bases lying between them. The germline V gene has CDR1 LNHDA and CDR2 SQIVND (reference sequence). The CDR3 nucleotides read TGTGCCAGTAGTATCGGCCAGGTCCCCAGTCAGCCCCAGCATTTT. It codes for CASSIGQVPSQPQHF.

This rearrangement joins TRBV10-2 to TRBJ2-1; 7 bases are shared with TRBD2. This CDR3 is built from 15 residues. J gave up 2 bases and V 8 bases, and 9 bases lay outside the gene matches. Looked up from germline, CDR1 is WSHSY and CDR2 is SAAADI. In nucleotides, the CDR3 is TGCGCCAGCGGCAATAGCGGGCGGACCTACAATGAGCAGTTCTTC. Its translation: CASGNSGRTYNEQFF.

The rearrangement joins TRBV4-3 to TRBJ1-6; TRBD1 might be the D (6 bases). Germline CDR1 is LGHNA and CDR2 is YSLEER. The germline V and J ends were trimmed by 0 bases and 0 bases, with 18 bases remaining between them. This CDR3 contains 20 residues. The CDR3 reads CASSQDMTGRRSSYNSPLHF. CDR3 in DNA: TGCGCCAGCAGCCAAGATATGACAGGACGACGGAGCTCCTATAATTCACCCCTCCACTTT.

The J gene is TRBJ1-1, the V gene TRBV24-1; possibly TRBD1 for D (5 bases). CDR1 KGHDR and CDR2 SFDVKD come from the germline V gene. The CDR3 loop spans 11 amino acids. Trimming took 4 bases from V and 10 from J, leaving 9 bases between them. CDR3 sequence: CATSDMGRAFF. The CDR3, as DNA: TGTGCCACCAGTGACATGGGGCGAGCTTTCTTT.

The chain employs TRBV10-2 and TRBJ2-7; the D is unclear. The CDR3 contains 13 residues. The germline V and J ends were trimmed by 0 bases and 3 bases, with 6 bases remaining between them. Looked up from germline, CDR1 is WSHSY and CDR2 is SAAADI. This chain's CDR3 is CASSESAGYEQYF. CDR3 bases: TGCGCCAGCAGTGAGTCTGCAGGCTACGAGCAGTACTTC.

V is TRBV11-3 and J is TRBJ1-1; TRBD1 matches at 7 bases. The CDR3 runs to 17 residues. J was trimmed by 1 base and V by 1 base; bases with no gene match: 9. CDR1 and CDR2 from the germline V gene are SGHNT and YENEEA. The CDR3: CASSLASTTGTNTEAFF. For the CDR3, the DNA is TGTGCCAGCAGCTTAGCCTCGACGACAGGGACGAACACTGAAGCTTTCTTT. The full variable domain, with the rest looked up from reference TRBV11-3 and TRBJ1-1, is EAGVVQSPRYKIIEKKQPVAFWCNPISGHNTLYWYLQNLGQGPELLIRYENEEAVDDSQLPKDRFSAERLKGVDSTLKIQPAELGDSAVYLCASSLASTTGTNTEAFFGQGTRLTVV.

Only a few counts were recorded for this clone. The chain recombines TRBV28 with TRBJ2-1, with TRBD2 identical over 11 bases. V trimming: 5 bases; J trimming: 4 bases; junction bases outside the gene matches: 7. Germline CDR1 and CDR2: MDHEN and SYDVKM. The CDR3 is 16 residues long. DNA of the CDR3: TGTGCCAGCAGTGGTAGCGGGAGGGCCGGGTACAATGAGCAGTTCTTC. Protein sequence: CASSGSGRAGYNEQFF.

In its sample, this clone was seen a few times. The V call is TRBV28, the J call TRBJ2-7; no clear D gene. The V and J ends lost 8 bases and 4 bases respectively, with 9 bases between them. Germline CDR1 reads MDHEN; CDR2 reads SYDVKM. The CDR3 has 11 amino acids. Written as DNA, the CDR3 is TGTGCCAGCGCCTCCAGATACGAGCAGTACTTC. Encoded protein: CASASRYEQYF.

CDR3 bases: TGTGCCACCAGCAGAAAGGGACAGGGGGCCACTGAAGCTTTCTTT. As protein: CATSRKGQGATEAFF. This chain links TRBV15 with TRBJ1-1; 12 bases agree with TRBD1. Germline V gene sequence: CDR1 LNHNV, CDR2 YYDKDF (reference sequence). With V trimmed by 2 bases and J by 4 bases, 2 bases remained unmatched. The CDR3 spans 15 residues.

This clone has only one observation. The chain carries TRBV7-9 and TRBJ2-1, with TRBD2 identical over 8 bases. Germline-derived CDR1 and CDR2 are SEHNR and FQNEAQ (reference sequence). This CDR3 contains 18 residues. After removal of 4 bases from V and 7 bases from J, the junction contained 18 bases not matched to a gene. The CDR3 DNA follows: TGTGCCAGCAGCTCCGTTAGCGGGGCCTACACGAAGGTAAATGAGCAGTTCTTC. Residues: CASSSVSGAYTKVNEQFF. The whole variable domain, filled in from reference TRBV7-9 and TRBJ2-1, reads DTGVSQNPRHKITKRGQNVTFRCDPISEHNRLYWYRQTLGQGPEFLTYFQNEAQLEKSRLLSDRFSAERPKGSFSTLEIQRTEQGDSAMYLCASSSVSGAYTKVNEQFFGPGTRLTVL.

The V and J genes are TRBV29-1 and TRBJ1-1; D ambiguous. Trimming shortened V by 7 bases and J by 8 bases, and 20 bases separated the two germline ends. The CDR3 extends over 13 amino acids. CDR1 SQVTM and CDR2 ANQGSEA come from the germline V gene. The CDR3 loop is CSALTIEVVEAFF. For the CDR3, the DNA is TGCAGCGCCCTAACCATTGAGGTAGTAGAAGCTTTCTTT.

The CDR3 nucleotides read TGTGCCAGCAGCTTACAGGGAAGGAAGAACACTGAAGCTTTCTTT. It is translated as CASSLQGRKNTEAFF. The chain carries TRBV7-2 and TRBJ1-1; weak D call: TRBD1 (5 bases). Germline V CDR1 and CDR2: SGHTA, FQGNSA. CDR3 size: 15 residues. V lost 2 bases, J lost 1 base, and 11 bases lay in between.

This clone is deemed medium-sized. The chain recombines TRBV4-2 with TRBJ1-3, with D perhaps TRBD1 (6 bases). This CDR3 spans 16 amino acids. V was pared by 0 bases and J by 4 bases, with 13 bases between. Germline CDR1 LGHNA, CDR2 YNFKEQ. This chain's CDR3 is CASSQDVPGEGNTIYF. The CDR3 region has the DNA TGTGCCAGCAGCCAAGATGTACCAGGGGAGGGAAACACCATATATTTT.

The chain has TRBV11-3 and TRBJ2-7, with 9 bases lining up with TRBD1. The V gene's germline CDR1 is SGHNT and CDR2 YENEEA. CDR3 length: 16 amino acids. V trimming: 5 bases; J trimming: 3 bases; junction bases outside the gene matches: 11. The chain's CDR3 is CASSRSWGQGGYEQYF. DNA of the CDR3: TGTGCCAGCAGCCGAAGCTGGGGACAGGGTGGCTACGAGCAGTACTTC.

This chain connects TRBV7-9 to TRBJ1-2; D is unclear. Germline values: CDR1 SEHNR, CDR2 FQNEAQ (reference sequence). Trimming took off 7 bases at V and 3 bases at J, with 21 bases between the two ends. The CDR3 runs to 16 residues. The CDR3 DNA sequence: TGTGCCAGCACCTCCCGTAAGAGGGATCAGGACTATGGCTACACCTTC. The encoded protein is CASTSRKRDQDYGYTF.

Ten or more counts support this clone. The rearrangement joins TRBV28 to TRBJ2-7; D is perhaps TRBD2 (6 bases). The CDR3 is 16 amino acids. The germline V gene encodes CDR1 MDHEN and CDR2 SYDVKM. Trimming pared 7 bases from V and 1 base from J, leaving 20 bases between. CDR3 in amino acids: CASTLSIAVTSYEQYF. CDR3 sequence (DNA): TGTGCCAGCACCTTAAGTATAGCGGTAACTTCCTACGAGCAGTACTTC.

The V call is TRBV10-1, the J call TRBJ2-1; 7 bases match TRBD2. In germline, CDR1 is WNHNN, CDR2 SYGVQD (reference sequence). CDR3 size: 18 residues. V was clipped by 3 bases and J by 7 bases; unmatched bases: 18. The CDR3 spells CASSETVRGGRVQNEQFF. The CDR3, as DNA: TGCGCCAGCAGTGAAACGGTAAGGGGCGGGAGAGTCCAGAATGAGCAGTTCTTC.

The chain uses TRBV10-1 and TRBJ2-7, with a tentative D call TRBD2 (6 bases). This CDR3 has 13 amino acids. Trimming took 3 bases from V and 5 from J, leaving 11 bases between them. In germline, CDR1 is WNHNN, CDR2 SYGVQD (reference sequence). The CDR3 region is CASSDGGLDEQYF. In DNA form, the CDR3 reads TGCGCCAGCAGTGATGGGGGGTTGGACGAGCAGTACTTC.

The chain employs TRBV5-5 and TRBJ2-7; the match to TRBD1 covers 9 bases. Germline trimming cut 4 bases from V and 6 bases from J; bases unmatched to any gene: 14. Germline CDR1 is SGHKS and CDR2 is YYEKEE (reference sequence). CDR3 length: 16 residues. The chain's CDR3 is CASSPRPGTGFFEQYF. Written as DNA, the CDR3 is TGTGCCAGCAGCCCTCGACCCGGGACAGGGTTCTTCGAGCAGTACTTC.

The table lists this clone with a count of one. The rearrangement uses TRBV3-1 (or the pseudogene TRBV3-2) and TRBJ2-1, with D possibly matching TRBD1 (5 bases). The V end lost 3 bases, the J end lost 9 bases, and 12 bases lay between the germline ends. Germline CDR1 is LGHDT and CDR2 is YNNKEL (reference sequence). CDR3 size: 13 residues. The CDR3 sequence is CASSHLRGTEQFF. The CDR3 nucleotides are TGTGCCAGCAGCCACTTAAGGGGTACTGAGCAGTTCTTC.